These 8 T cell receptor beta chains were all obtained from the same sample, sequenced in a study of shared clonotypes between healthy human individuals. Method: immunoSEQ multiplex PCR; TCRdb's copy keeps in-frame clones and lacks some. Here the sample spans around 610,000 clones, around 96% being singletons. Selected positively for CCR7 and CD45RO-negative, naive CD8 cells excluded terminally differentiated effector memory CD45RA+ cells. What was sequenced was naive CD8+ T cells sorted from blood. All receptors come from a woman aged 25 to 39 in good health.

CDR3 sequence: CASSFGEYNYGYTF. Written as DNA, the CDR3 is TGTGCCAGCAGCTTCGGGGAGTATAACTATGGCTACACCTTC. The chain links TRBV7-8 to TRBJ1-2; D unclear. Deletions cut 3 bases from V and 1 base from J, with 9 bases between. CDR1 is SGHVS, CDR2 FQNEAQ, per germline. CDR3 size: 14 residues.

Notes on this clone: Different DNA sequences within this sample yield the same CDR3. The chain couples TRBV11-2 to TRBJ2-7; D gene unclear. V lost 1 base, J lost 5 bases, and 6 bases lay in between. The CDR3 loop spans 12 amino acids. Germline values: CDR1 SGHAT, CDR2 FQNNGV. The CDR3 nucleotides are TGTGCCAGCAGCTTAGGTGTACACGAGCAGTACTTC. Its protein product is CASSLGVHEQYF.

This sequence joins TRBV27 and TRBJ2-7, with TRBD2 matching 11 bases. V was clipped by 6 bases and J by 4 bases; unmatched bases: 11. Germline CDR1 and CDR2: MNHEY and SMNVEV (reference sequence). This CDR3 spans 16 amino acids. The CDR3 spells CASSRVLAGGRYEQYF. The CDR3, as DNA: TGTGCCAGCAGCCGAGTCTTAGCGGGAGGGAGATACGAGCAGTACTTC.

In its sample, this clone was seen once. Relative to the germline gene, one junction end is altered; a read error may explain this. The CDR3 here is CASSEGPGTGYGWQYF. The DNA for the CDR3 is TGTGCCAGCAGCGAAGGACCCGGGACAGGGTATGGTTGGCAGTATTTT. This rearrangement joins TRBV2 to TRBJ2-3; 9 bases map to TRBD1. This CDR3 spans 16 amino acids. CDR1 is SNHLY, CDR2 FYNNEI, per germline.

The chain recombines TRBV9 with TRBJ2-2; D is possibly TRBD2 (6 bases). V lost 3 bases and J 5 bases, leaving 8 bases between the germline ends. Germline V gene sequence: CDR1 SGDLS, CDR2 YYNGEE. The CDR3 is 13 amino acids. The CDR3 reads CASSGGTTGELFF. Written as DNA, the CDR3 is TGTGCCAGCAGCGGGGGGACTACCGGGGAGCTGTTTTTT.

The rearrangement joins TRBV28 to TRBJ2-6, with 7 bases lining up with TRBD1. The J segment lost 2 bases and the V segment lost 5 bases, leaving 12 bases of the junction unmatched. This CDR3 region has 18 residues. Germline V gives CDR1 MDHEN, CDR2 SYDVKM. The DNA for the CDR3 is TGTGCCAGCAGTGACGGTGAGACAGGGATTACTGGGGCCAACGTCCTGACTTTC. Its protein product is CASSDGETGITGANVLTF. The variable domain in full, completed from reference TRBV28 and TRBJ2-6, reads DVKVTQSSRYLVKRTGEKVFLECVQDMDHENMFWYRQDPGLGLRLIYFSYDVKMKEKGDIPEGYSVSREKKERFSLILESASTNQTSMYLCASSDGETGITGANVLTFGAGSRLTVL.

This rearrangement joins TRBV12-1 to TRBJ1-5. TRBV12-1 is noted as a pseudogene. The CDR3 is 18 amino acids. The CDR3 loop is CASSFASIEGGANQPQHF. CDR3 sequence (DNA): TGTGCCAGCAGCTTTGCTTCCATTGAGGGGGGTGCCAATCAGCCCCAGCATTTT.

The rearrangement joins TRBV7-9 to TRBJ2-1; 12 nucleotides match TRBD1. Trimming cost V 5 bases and J 1 base; bases outside gene matches: 6. The germline V gene has CDR1 SEHNR and CDR2 FQNEAQ (reference sequence). This CDR3 spans 17 amino acids. DNA for the CDR3: TGTGCCAGCAGCATCCGGGACAGGGGGCAGTCCTACAATGAGCAGTTCTTC. Encoded protein: CASSIRDRGQSYNEQFF.